This T cell receptor beta chain was captured by sequencing in a study of blood T cell repertoires in COVID-19 (dated by TCRdb to the early 2020s). In terms of the full investigation: Samples from collaborators originated in the United States, Italy and Spain and spanned both the acute and convalescent phases of COVID-19. The material from the prospective study consisted of cDNA or gDNA derived from T cells, B-cell-depleted T cells, or PBMCs. Deeply sampled blood TCRbeta repertoires from subjects exposed to, actively infected with, or recovered from COVID-19 were included in the dataset. The repertoires were released in a freely available public database meant as a resource for research on the immune response to SARS-CoV-2. The samples were drawn from the first 160 participants of the ongoing ImmuneRACE study and from some 1,300 subjects provided by 6 global collaborators. A de-identified subject ID, COVID-19 status, age in years and sex were almost always included in the sample metadata. HLA class I and class II types, where available, came from metadata supplied by the sample provider rather than from assay-based typing.

Between the V and J ends, shortened by 7 bases and 9 bases respectively, the junction contains 16 bases. The CDR3 goes from the cysteine to the phenylalanine over 14 residues. Of all the DNA, just the CDR3 is kept, 42 bases in frame from base 1. The germline V gene gives CDR1 as MDHEN and CDR2 as SYDVKM. Overall study results and their limits: Clinical and demographic metadata were provided uncurated, with the amount varying by source and participant.

Each collaborating institution followed its own protocols to collect whole blood in K2EDTA tubes. Collaborator samples were shipped for TCRbeta analysis as frozen whole blood, isolated PBMCs, or DNA extracted from either sample type. Of note for this clone: It lacks a known antigen. Qualities for individual bases were not recorded, and no much larger clone is one base off.

TCRbeta CDR3 regions were amplified from genomic DNA using the immunoSEQ Assay, a bias-controlled multiplex PCR. The original pipeline was this. Nucleated cell counts per sample were estimated from amplification of reference gene primers within the assay. To quantify the absolute abundance of each unique TCRbeta CDR3 rearrangement, sequence reads were collapsed and filtered. For each sample, productive Simpson clonality was calculated by taking the square root of Simpson's diversity index across productive rearrangements. The clones in this table, taken by TCRdb from immuneACCESS, are in-frame only. Not every clone is retained; where verified, under half of the shortfall comes from an unresolved V gene, and the cause of the rest is unknown. The V and J calls and clone size come from that table; D and trimming were worked out from the DNA. In this sample the table shows some 150,000 clones, approximately 86% of which occur a single time. The leading ten clones occupy roughly 2.9% of the sample.

The sequence came from a middle-aged woman with active or convalescent COVID-19. Sequencing was performed on peripheral blood. The chain was built from TRBV28 and TRBJ1-6; TRBD1 is perhaps the D gene, given 5 matching bases. The CDR3 corresponds to CASNSYDGGSPLHF. The DNA sequence reads TGTGCCAGCAACTCCTACGACGGGGGTTCACCCCTCCACTTT.